This TCR beta chain was captured by sequencing in a study of blood T cell repertoires in COVID-19. Study in general: Samples came from the United States, Italy and Spain, spanning acute and convalescent COVID-19. The analysed material was cDNA or gDNA that came from T cells, B-cell-depleted T cells, or PBMCs.

Germline CDR1 and CDR2: MGHRA and YSYEKL. CDR3 length equals 15 residues. The germline V and J ends were trimmed by 0 bases and 4 bases, with 10 bases remaining between them. The method was immunoSEQ multiplex PCR; TCRdb's version includes in-frame clones alone and lacks a portion of them. The table shows some 220,000 clones, with approximately 80% occurring only once. The sample consisted of peripheral blood. The TCR comes from a human donor in a cohort sampled during active COVID-19. V and J are TRBV4-1 and TRBJ2-1; a weak D match, TRBD2 (6 bases). CDR3 residues: CASSQDGSEYNEQFF. The CDR3 DNA is TGCGCCAGCAGCCAAGACGGGAGCGAATACAATGAGCAGTTCTTC.